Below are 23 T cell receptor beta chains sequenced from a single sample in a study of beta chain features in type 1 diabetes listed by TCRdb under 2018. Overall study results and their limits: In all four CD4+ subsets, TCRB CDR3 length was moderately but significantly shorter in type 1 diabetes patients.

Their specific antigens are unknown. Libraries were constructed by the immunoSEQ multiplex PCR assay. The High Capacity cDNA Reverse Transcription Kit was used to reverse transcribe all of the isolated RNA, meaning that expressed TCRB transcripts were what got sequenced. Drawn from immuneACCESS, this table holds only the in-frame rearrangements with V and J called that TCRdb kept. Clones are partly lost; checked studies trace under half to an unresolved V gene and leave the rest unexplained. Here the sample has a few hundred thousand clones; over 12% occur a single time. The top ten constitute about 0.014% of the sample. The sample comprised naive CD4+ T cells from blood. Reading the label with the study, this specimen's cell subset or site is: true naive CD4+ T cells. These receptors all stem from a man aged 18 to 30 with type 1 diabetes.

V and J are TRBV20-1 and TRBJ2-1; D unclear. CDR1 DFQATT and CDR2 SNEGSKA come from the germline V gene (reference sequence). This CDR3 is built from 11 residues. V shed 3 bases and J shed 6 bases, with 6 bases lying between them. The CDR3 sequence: CSASRVNEQFF. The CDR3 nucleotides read TGCAGTGCTAGTAGAGTCAATGAGCAGTTCTTC.

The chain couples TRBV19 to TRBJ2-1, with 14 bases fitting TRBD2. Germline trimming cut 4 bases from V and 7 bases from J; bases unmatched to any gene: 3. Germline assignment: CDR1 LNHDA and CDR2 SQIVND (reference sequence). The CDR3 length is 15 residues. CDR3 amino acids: CASSKTSGGANEQFF. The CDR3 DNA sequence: TGTGCCAGTAGTAAGACTAGCGGGGGGGCGAATGAGCAGTTCTTC.

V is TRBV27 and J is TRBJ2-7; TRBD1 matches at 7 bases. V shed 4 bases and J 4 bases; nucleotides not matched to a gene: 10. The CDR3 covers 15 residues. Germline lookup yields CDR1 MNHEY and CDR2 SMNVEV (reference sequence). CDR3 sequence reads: CASSYSRTGTYEQYF. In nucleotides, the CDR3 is TGTGCCAGCAGTTACTCAAGGACAGGTACTTACGAGCAGTACTTC.

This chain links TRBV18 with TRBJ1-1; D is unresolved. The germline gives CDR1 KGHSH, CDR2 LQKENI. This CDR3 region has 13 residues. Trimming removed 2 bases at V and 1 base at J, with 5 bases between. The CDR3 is CASSPERNTEAFF. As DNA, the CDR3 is TGTGCCAGCTCACCAGAGAGGAACACTGAAGCTTTCTTT.

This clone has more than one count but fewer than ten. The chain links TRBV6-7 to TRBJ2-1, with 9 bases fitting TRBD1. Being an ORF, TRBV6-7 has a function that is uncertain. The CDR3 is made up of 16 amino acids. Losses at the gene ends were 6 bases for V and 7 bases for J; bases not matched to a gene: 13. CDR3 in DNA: TGTGCCAGCAGCTACGGAAACCGGGACAGGGATAATGAGCAGTTCTTC. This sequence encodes CASSYGNRDRDNEQFF.

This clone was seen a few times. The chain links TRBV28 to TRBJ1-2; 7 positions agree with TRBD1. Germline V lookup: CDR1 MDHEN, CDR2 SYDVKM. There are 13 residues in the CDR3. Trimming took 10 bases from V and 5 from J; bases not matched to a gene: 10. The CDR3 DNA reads TGTGCCACCGGACCGGGACAGCTTTATGGCTACACCTTC. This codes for CATGPGQLYGYTF.

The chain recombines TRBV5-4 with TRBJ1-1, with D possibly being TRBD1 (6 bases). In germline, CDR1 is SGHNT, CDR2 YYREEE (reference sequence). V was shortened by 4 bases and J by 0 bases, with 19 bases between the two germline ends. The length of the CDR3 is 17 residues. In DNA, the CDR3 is TGTGCCAGCAGCCCAATAGGGACATCACTGATGAACACTGAAGCTTTCTTT. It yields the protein CASSPIGTSLMNTEAFF.

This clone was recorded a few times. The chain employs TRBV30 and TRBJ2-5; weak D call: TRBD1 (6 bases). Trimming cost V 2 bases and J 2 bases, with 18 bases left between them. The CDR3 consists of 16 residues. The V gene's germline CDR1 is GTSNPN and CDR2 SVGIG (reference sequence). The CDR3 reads CAWSSVQRTAQETQYF. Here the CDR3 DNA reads TGTGCCTGGAGTAGTGTCCAGCGGACAGCTCAAGAGACCCAGTACTTC.

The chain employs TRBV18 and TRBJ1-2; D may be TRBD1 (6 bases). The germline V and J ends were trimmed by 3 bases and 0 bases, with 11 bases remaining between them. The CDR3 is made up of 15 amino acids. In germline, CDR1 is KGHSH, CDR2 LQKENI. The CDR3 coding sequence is TGTGCCAGCTCACCCAACAGGGACACTAACTATGGCTACACCTTC. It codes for CASSPNRDTNYGYTF.

CDR3 bases: TGTGCCAGCATGCTAGCAGTCGGTCCCTACGAGCAGTACTTC. Its protein product is CASMLAVGPYEQYF. J is TRBJ2-7 and V is TRBV6-5; D is perhaps TRBD2 (5 bases). The CDR3 is made up of 14 amino acids. Deletions cut 7 bases from V and 2 bases from J, with 15 bases between. CDR1 and CDR2 (germline): MNHEY, SVGAGI.

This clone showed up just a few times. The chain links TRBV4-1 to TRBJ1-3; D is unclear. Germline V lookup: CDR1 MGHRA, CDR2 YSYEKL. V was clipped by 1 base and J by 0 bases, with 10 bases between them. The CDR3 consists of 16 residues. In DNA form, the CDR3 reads TGCGCCAGCAGCCAAGTGGGCCGTAGCTCTGGAAACACCATATATTTT. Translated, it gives CASSQVGRSSGNTIYF.

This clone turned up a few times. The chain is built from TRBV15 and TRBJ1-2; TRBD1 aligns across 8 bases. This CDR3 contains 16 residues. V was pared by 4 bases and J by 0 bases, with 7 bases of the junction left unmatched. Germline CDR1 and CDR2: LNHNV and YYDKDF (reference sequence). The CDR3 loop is CATSKARTGTNYGYTF. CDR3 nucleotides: TGTGCCACCAGCAAAGCCCGGACAGGGACTAACTATGGCTACACCTTC.

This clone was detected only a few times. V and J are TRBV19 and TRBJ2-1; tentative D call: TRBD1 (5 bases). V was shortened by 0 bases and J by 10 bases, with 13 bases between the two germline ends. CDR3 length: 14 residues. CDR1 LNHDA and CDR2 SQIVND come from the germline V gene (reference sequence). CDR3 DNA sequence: TGTGCCAGTAGTATAGATAGTCAGGGTCGAGAGCAGTTCTTC. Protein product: CASSIDSQGREQFF.

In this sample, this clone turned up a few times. CDR3 DNA: TGTGCCAGCAGTCCCGGGACAGGGGACTCCTACGAGCAGTACTTC. It translates to CASSPGTGDSYEQYF. The rearrangement links TRBV28 to TRBJ2-7; TRBD1 matches 10 bases. CDR1 and CDR2 from the germline V gene are MDHEN and SYDVKM. Trimming at V came to 5 bases and at J to 0 bases, leaving 4 bases not matched to a gene. There are 15 residues in the CDR3.

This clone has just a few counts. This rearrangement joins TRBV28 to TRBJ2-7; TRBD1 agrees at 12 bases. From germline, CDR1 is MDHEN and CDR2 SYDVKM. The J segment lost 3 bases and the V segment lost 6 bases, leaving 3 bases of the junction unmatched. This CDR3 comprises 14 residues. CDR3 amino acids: CASSGTGGVYEQYF. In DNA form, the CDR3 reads TGTGCCAGCAGCGGGACAGGGGGCGTCTACGAGCAGTACTTC. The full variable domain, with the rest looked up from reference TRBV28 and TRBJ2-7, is DVKVTQSSRYLVKRTGEKVFLECVQDMDHENMFWYRQDPGLGLRLIYFSYDVKMKEKGDIPEGYSVSREKKERFSLILESASTNQTSMYLCASSGTGGVYEQYFGPGTRLTVT.

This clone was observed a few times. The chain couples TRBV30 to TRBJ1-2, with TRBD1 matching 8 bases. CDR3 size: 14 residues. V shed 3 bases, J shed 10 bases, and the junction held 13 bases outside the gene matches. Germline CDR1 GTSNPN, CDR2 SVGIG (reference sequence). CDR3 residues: CAWSQGPSTGAYTF. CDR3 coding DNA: TGTGCCTGGAGCCAAGGTCCTTCGACAGGGGCCTACACCTTC.

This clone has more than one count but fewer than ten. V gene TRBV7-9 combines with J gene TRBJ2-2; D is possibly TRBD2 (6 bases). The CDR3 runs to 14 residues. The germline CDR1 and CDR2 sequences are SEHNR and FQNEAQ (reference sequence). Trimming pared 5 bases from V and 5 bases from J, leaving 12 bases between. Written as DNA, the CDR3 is TGTGCCAGCAGCCCACAAGGAGGGACCGGGGAGCTGTTTTTT. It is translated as CASSPQGGTGELFF.

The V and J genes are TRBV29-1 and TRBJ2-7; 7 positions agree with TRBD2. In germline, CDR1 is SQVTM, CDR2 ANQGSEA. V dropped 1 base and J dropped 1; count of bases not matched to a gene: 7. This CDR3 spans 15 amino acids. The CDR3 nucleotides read TGCAGCGTTGAAGCCCGGGGGGACGGTTCCTACGAGCAGTACTTC. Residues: CSVEARGDGSYEQYF.

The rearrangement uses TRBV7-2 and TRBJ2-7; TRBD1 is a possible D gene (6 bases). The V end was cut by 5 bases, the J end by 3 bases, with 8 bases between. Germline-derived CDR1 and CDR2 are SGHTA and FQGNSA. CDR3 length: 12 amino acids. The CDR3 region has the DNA TGTGCCAGCAGCCGGACAGACTACGAGCAGTACTTC. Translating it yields CASSRTDYEQYF.

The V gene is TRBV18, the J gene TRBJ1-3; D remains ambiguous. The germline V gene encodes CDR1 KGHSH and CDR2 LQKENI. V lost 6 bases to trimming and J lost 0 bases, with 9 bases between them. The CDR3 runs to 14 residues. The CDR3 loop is CASSSQDSGNTIYF. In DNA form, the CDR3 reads TGTGCCAGCTCTAGTCAAGACTCTGGAAACACCATATATTTT.

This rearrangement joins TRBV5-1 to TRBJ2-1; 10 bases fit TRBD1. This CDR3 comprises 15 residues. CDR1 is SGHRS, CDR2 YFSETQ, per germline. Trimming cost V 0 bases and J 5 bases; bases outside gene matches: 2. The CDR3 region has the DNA TGCGCCAGCAGCTTGGAGGGACAGGGGCACAATGAGCAGTTCTTC. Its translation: CASSLEGQGHNEQFF. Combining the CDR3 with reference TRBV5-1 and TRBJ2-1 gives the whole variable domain KAGVTQTPRYLIKTRGQQVTLSCSPISGHRSVSWYQQTPGQGLQFLFEYFSETQRNKGNFPGRFSGRQFSNSRSEMNVSTLELGDSALYLCASSLEGQGHNEQFFGPGTRLTVL.

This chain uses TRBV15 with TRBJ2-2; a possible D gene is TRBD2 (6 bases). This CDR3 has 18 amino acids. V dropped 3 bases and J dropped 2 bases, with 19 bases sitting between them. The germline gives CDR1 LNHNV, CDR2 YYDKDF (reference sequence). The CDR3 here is CATSSFLGGTDNTGELFF. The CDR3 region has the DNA TGTGCCACCAGCAGTTTCCTTGGCGGGACGGACAACACCGGGGAGCTGTTTTTT. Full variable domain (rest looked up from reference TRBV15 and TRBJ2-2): DAMVIQNPRYQVTQFGKPVTLSCSQTLNHNVMYWYQQKSSQAPKLLFHYYDKDFNNEADTPDNFQSRRPNTSFCFLDIRSPGLGDTAMYLCATSSFLGGTDNTGELFFGEGSRLTVL.

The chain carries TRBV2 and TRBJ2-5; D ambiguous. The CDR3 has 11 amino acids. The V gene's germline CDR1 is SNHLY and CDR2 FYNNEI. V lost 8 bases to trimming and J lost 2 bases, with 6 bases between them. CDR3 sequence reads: CASGLQETQYF. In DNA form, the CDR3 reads TGTGCCAGCGGGCTTCAAGAGACCCAGTACTTC.